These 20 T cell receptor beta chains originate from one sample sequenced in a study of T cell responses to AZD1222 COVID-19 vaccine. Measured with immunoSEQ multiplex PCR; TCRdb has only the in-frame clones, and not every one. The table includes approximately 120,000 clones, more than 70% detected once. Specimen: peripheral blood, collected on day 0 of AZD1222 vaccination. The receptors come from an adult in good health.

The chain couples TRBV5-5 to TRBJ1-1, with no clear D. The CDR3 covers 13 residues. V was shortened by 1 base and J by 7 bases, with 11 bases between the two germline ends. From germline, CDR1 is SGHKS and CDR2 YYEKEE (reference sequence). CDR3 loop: CASSLSRVGEAFF. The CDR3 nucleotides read TGTGCCAGCAGCTTGTCTAGAGTCGGTGAAGCTTTCTTT.

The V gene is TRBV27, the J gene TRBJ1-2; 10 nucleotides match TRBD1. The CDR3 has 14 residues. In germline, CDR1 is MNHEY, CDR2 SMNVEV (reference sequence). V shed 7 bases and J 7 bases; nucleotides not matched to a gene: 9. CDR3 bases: TGTGCCAGCAAGTCGACAGGGGGCATAAGTGGCTACACCTTC. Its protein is CASKSTGGISGYTF.

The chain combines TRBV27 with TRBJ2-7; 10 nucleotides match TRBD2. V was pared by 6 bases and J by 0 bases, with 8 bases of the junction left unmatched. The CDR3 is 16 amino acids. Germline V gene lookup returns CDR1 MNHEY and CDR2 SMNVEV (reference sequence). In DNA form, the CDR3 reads TGTGCCAGCAGGCCCCCCCGGACTAGCGGCTCCTACGAGCAGTACTTC. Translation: CASRPPRTSGSYEQYF.

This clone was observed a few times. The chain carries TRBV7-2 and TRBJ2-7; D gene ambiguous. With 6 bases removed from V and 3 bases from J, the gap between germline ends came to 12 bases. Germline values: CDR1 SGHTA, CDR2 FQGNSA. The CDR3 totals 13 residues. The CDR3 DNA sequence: TGTGCCAGCAGACCCGGAGCGAACTACGAGCAGTACTTC. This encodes CASRPGANYEQYF.

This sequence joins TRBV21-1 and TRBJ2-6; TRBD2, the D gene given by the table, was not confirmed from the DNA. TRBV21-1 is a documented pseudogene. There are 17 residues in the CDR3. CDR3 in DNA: TGTGCCAGCAGCAAGGGGAGCAGTTCGTCTGGGGCCAACGTCCTGACTTTC. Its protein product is CASSKGSSSSGANVLTF.

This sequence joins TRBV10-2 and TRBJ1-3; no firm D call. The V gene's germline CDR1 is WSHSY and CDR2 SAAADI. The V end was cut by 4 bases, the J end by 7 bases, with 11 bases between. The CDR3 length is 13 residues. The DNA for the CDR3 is TGCGCCAGCAGTGGTGGGGTCCAGAACACCATATATTTT. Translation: CASSGGVQNTIYF.

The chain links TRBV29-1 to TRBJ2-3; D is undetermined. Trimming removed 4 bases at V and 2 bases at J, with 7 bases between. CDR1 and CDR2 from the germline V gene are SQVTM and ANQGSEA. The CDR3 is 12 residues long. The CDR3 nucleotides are TGCAGCGTTGGGTCCTACACAGATACGCAGTATTTT. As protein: CSVGSYTDTQYF.

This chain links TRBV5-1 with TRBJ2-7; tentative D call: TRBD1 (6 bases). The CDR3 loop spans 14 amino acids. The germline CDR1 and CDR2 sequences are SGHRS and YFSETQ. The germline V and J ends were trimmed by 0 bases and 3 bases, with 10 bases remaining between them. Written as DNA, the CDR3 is TGCGCCAGCAGCTTGGGTCAGGGGTACTACGAGCAGTACTTC. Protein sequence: CASSLGQGYYEQYF.

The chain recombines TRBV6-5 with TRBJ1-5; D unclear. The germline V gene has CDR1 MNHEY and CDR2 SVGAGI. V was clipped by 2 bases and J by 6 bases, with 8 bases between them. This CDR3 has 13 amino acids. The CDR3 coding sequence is TGTGCCAGCAGTTACCAAGTTAGTCAGCCCCAGCATTTT. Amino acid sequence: CASSYQVSQPQHF.

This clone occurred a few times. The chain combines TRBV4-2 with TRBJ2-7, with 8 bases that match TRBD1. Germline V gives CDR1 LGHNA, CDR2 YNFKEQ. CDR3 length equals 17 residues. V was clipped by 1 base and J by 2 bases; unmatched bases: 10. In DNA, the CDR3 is TGTGCCAGCAGCCAAGGGGAGTGGACAGGGCGACCCTACGAGCAGTACTTC. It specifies CASSQGEWTGRPYEQYF.

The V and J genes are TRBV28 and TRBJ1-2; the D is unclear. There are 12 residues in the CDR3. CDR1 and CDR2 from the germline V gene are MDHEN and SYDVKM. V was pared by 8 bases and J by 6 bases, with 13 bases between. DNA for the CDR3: TGTGCCAGCGGTATTCCCGCAGATGGCTACACCTTC. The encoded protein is CASGIPADGYTF.

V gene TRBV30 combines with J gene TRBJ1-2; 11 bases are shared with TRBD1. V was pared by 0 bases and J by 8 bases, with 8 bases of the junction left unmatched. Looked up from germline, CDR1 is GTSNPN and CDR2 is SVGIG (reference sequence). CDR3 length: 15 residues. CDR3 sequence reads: CAWSVLDRGRGGYTF. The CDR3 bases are TGTGCCTGGAGTGTACTGGACAGGGGGCGCGGGGGCTACACCTTC.

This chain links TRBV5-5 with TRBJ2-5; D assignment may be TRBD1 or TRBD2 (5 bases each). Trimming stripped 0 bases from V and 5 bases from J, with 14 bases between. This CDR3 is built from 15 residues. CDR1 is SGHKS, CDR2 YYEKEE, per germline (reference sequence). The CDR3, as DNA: TGTGCCAGCAGCTTGGATTGGGGGTCGGTCGAGACCCAGTACTTC. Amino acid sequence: CASSLDWGSVETQYF.

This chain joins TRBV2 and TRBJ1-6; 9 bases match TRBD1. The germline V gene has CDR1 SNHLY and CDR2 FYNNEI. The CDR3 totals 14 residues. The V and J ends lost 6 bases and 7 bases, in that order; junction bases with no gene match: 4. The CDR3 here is CASRDRGDNSPLHF. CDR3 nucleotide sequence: TGTGCCAGCAGAGACAGGGGGGACAATTCACCCCTCCACTTT. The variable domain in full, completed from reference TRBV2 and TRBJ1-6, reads EPEVTQTPSHQVTQMGQEVILRCVPISNHLYFYWYRQILGQKVEFLVSFYNNEISEKSEIFDDQFSVERPDGSNFTLKIRSTKLEDSAMYFCASRDRGDNSPLHFGNGTRLTVT.

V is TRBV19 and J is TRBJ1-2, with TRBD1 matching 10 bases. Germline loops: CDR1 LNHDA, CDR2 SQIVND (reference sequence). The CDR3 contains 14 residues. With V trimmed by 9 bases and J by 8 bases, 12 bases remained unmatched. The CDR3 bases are TGTGCCAGCACCTGGACAGGGGGTACGGGGGGCTACACCTTC. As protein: CASTWTGGTGGYTF.

The CDR3 region is CSVKWFTSGNNEQFF. For the CDR3, the DNA is TGCAGCGTCAAATGGTTTACTAGCGGGAATAATGAGCAGTTCTTC. The V gene is TRBV29-1, the J gene TRBJ2-1; the match to TRBD2 covers 10 bases. Per germline, CDR1 SQVTM and CDR2 ANQGSEA. The CDR3 totals 15 residues. V lost 6 bases, J lost 7 bases, and 12 bases stayed unmatched.

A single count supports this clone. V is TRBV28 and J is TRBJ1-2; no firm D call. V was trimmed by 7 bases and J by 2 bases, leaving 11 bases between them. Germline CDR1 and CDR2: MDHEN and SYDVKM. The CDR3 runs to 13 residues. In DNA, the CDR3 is TGTGCCAGCACTCCCACCGTCAACTATGGCTACACCTTC. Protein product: CASTPTVNYGYTF.

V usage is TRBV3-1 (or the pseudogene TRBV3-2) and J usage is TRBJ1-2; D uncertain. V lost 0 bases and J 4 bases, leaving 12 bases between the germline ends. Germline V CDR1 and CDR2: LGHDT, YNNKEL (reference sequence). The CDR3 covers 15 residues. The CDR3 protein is CASSQEGKALYGYTF. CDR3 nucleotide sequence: TGTGCCAGCAGCCAAGAGGGGAAGGCGCTCTATGGCTACACCTTC.

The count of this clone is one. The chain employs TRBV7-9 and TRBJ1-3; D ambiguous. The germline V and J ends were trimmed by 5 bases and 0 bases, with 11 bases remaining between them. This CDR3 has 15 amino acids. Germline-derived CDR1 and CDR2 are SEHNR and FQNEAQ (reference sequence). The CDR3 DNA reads TGTGCCAGCAGCACAGCACAGATCTCTGGAAACACCATATATTTT. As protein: CASSTAQISGNTIYF.

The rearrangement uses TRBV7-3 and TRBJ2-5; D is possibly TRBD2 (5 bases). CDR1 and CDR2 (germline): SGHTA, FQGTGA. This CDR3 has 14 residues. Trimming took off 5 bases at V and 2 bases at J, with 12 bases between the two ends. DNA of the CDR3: TGTGCCAGCAGCCGGGGTGGGCCTCAAGAGACCCAGTACTTC. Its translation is CASSRGGPQETQYF.